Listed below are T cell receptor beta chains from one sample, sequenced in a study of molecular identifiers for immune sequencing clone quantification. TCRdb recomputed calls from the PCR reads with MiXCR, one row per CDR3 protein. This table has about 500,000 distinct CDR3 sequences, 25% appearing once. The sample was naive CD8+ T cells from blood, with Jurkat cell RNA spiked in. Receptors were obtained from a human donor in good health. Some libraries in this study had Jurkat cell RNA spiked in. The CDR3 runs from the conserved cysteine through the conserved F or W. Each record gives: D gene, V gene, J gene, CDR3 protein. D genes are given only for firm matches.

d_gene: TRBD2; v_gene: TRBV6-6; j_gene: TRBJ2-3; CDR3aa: CASSYLASGGDQPSTDTQYF
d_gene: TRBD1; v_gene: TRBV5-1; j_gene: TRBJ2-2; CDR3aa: CASGPHLDRGLDGELFF
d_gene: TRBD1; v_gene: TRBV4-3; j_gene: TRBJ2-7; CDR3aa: CASSQGTGSWEQYF
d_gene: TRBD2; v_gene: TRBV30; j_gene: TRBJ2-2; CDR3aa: CAWSGLAGGPVGELFF
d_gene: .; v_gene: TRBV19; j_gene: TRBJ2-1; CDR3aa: CASSNEGYTYNEQFF
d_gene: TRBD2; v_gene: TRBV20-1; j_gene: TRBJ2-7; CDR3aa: CSARDLRTSGNTYEQYF
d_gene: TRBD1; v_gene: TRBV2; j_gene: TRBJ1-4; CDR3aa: CASVRPGQGNEKLFF
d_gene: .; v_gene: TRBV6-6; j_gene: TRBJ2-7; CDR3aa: CASSYSSAESYGQYF
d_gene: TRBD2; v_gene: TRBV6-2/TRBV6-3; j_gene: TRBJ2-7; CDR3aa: CASSSTLAGADEQYF
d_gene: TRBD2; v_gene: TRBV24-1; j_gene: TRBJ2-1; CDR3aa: CATGTSGYNEQFF
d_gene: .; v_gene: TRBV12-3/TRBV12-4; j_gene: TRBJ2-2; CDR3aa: CASSNRVSGELFF
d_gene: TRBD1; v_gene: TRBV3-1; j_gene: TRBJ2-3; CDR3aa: CASGPTGGLGTDTQYF
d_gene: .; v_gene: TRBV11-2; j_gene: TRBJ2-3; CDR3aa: CASSLVTSTDTQYF